Listed below are T cell receptor beta chains from one sample, sequenced in a study of T cells in Graves' hyperthyroidism and ophthalmopathy. From the multiplex PCR reads, TCRdb called clonotypes with MiXCR, one entry per CDR3 protein. Altogether fewer than 350,000 distinct CDR3 sequences are present, about 14% being singletons, with the ten largest covering 7.5% to 8%. Sequences were obtained from blood. Source of these receptors: a woman in her twenties or thirties with Graves' hyperthyroidism that later progressed to Graves' ophthalmopathy. CDR3s include the opening cysteine and the closing phenylalanine or tryptophan. Each record gives: clone size, J gene, V gene, CDR3 length, D gene, CDR3 protein, CDR3 DNA. A D gene is named only where the DNA matches it firmly. Only part of the rows carry a size: once, few, many, or a class if the clone is expanded.

many,TRBJ2-7,TRBV7-2,12,.,CASGNQGYEQYF,TGTGCCAGCGGGAACCAGGGGTACGAGCAGTACTTC
few,TRBJ1-2,TRBV20-1,13,.,CSALQDSGYGYTF,TGCAGTGCTCTACAGGACTCAGGCTATGGCTACACCTTC
many,TRBJ2-2,TRBV4-2,15,.,CASSRDISNTGELFF,TGTGCCAGCAGCCGGGACATCTCGAACACCGGGGAGCTGTTTTTT
few,TRBJ2-7,TRBV7-2,13,.,CASSPRLIYEQYF,TGTGCCAGCAGTCCACGGTTGATCTACGAGCAGTACTTC
many,TRBJ2-3,TRBV20-1,15,TRBD2,CSARDRGRASDTQYF,TGCAGTGCTAGAGATCGCGGGAGGGCATCAGATACGCAGTATTTT
.,TRBJ2-3,TRBV28,15,TRBD1,CASGDRGRSTDTQYF,TGTGCCAGCGGGGACAGGGGGCGAAGCACAGATACGCAGTATTTT
.,TRBJ2-3,TRBV20-1,17,TRBD2,CSAGGGLGRLSTDTQYF,TGCAGTGCCGGGGGGGGACTAGGCAGATTAAGCACAGATACGCAGTATTTT
many,TRBJ2-1,TRBV6-2/TRBV6-3,16,TRBD2,CASSYSRLAGGDEQFF,TGTGCCAGCAGTTACTCTCGGCTAGCGGGAGGCGATGAGCAGTTCTTC
.,TRBJ2-1,TRBV12-3/TRBV12-4,14,.,CASSISLEAYEQFF,TGTGCCAGCAGCATTAGTCTGGAGGCCTATGAGCAGTTCTTC
.,TRBJ2-7,TRBV7-2,19,.,CASSRTSREPYLPTNEQYF,TGTGCCAGCAGTCGGACCTCACGGGAGCCCTACCTTCCAACAAACGAGCAGTACTTC
many,TRBJ2-3,TRBV27,14,.,CASSTRAGTDTQYF,TGTGCCAGCAGTACACGTGCCGGCACAGATACGCAGTATTTT
many,TRBJ2-1,TRBV4-2,16,TRBD1,CASSHEPGQGGNEQFF,TGTGCCAGCAGCCATGAACCGGGACAGGGTGGAAATGAGCAGTTCTTC
many,TRBJ1-1,TRBV28,14,.,CASTGALIPTEAFF,TGTGCCAGCACCGGGGCCTTAATCCCCACTGAAGCTTTCTTT
many,TRBJ2-7,TRBV7-6,16,.,CASSLAEAGRWDEQYF,TGTGCCAGCAGCTTAGCGGAGGCAGGCCGATGGGACGAGCAGTACTTC
many,TRBJ2-4,TRBV2,13,TRBD1,CASRTGQANIQYF,TGTGCCAGCAGGACGGGACAGGCAAACATTCAGTACTTC
many,TRBJ1-1,TRBV30,14,.,CAWSVLGGSTEAFF,TGTGCCTGGAGTGTACTAGGGGGGAGCACTGAAGCTTTCTTT
many,TRBJ2-1,TRBV24-1,15,.,CATSGFLSSYNEQFF,TGTGCCACTTCAGGGTTCCTTAGCTCCTACAATGAGCAGTTCTTC
.,TRBJ2-2,TRBV18,15,.,CASSPPGPGGGELFF,TGTGCCAGCTCACCACCGGGACCCGGTGGCGGGGAGCTGTTTTTT
few,TRBJ2-3,TRBV6-1,14,.,CASRPGSGTDTQYF,TGTGCCAGCAGACCCGGCTCCGGCACAGATACGCAGTATTTT
few,TRBJ2-3,TRBV19,13,.,CASLGRSTDTQYF,TGTGCCAGTTTGGGGAGGAGCACAGATACGCAGTATTTT
many,TRBJ1-1,TRBV7-3,13,.,CASSLGGDTEAFF,TGTGCCAGCAGCTTAGGGGGGGACACTGAAGCTTTCTTT
few,TRBJ2-1,TRBV9,16,TRBD1,CASSPRVGTGMNEQFF,TGTGCCAGCAGCCCCAGGGTGGGGACAGGGATGAATGAGCAGTTCTTC
many,TRBJ2-2,TRBV2,14,.,CASSEAKLRGELFF,TGTGCCAGCAGTGAAGCGAAATTGCGCGGGGAGCTGTTTTTT
many,TRBJ1-5,TRBV7-2,16,TRBD1,CASSASLQGLSQPQHF,TGTGCCAGCAGCGCCAGCCTACAGGGGTTAAGCCAGCCCCAGCATTTT
many,TRBJ1-1,TRBV11-2,13,.,CASSFGQGTEAFF,TGTGCCAGCAGCTTCGGGCAAGGGACCGAAGCTTTCTTT
many,TRBJ2-1,TRBV7-2,15,TRBD1,CASSLRTGVMQQQFF,TGTGCCAGCAGCTTAAGGACAGGAGTAATGCAGCAGCAGTTCTTC